This T cell receptor beta chain originates from a study of blood T cell repertoires in COVID-19. For the study at large: PBMCs, B-cell-depleted T cells, or T cells provided the cDNA or gDNA that made up the material.

Participant age was about 18 to 89 years, and participants resided in fewer than 25 US areas. Membership in each cohort depended on participant-reported clinical history. Assay: immunoSEQ multiplex PCR; the TCRdb copy retains only in-frame clones and omits some. The profile covers about 200,000 clones, with around 86% appearing a single time and around 25% taken by the ten largest. Material: PBMCs or T cells enriched from blood (not recorded which). The source of this sequence is a middle-aged woman in a cohort exposed to, infected with or recovered from COVID-19 (not recorded which).

This CDR3 reads CASSTGWGVQPQHF. The CDR3 DNA sequence: TGCGCCAGCAGTACTGGGTGGGGCGTTCAGCCCCAGCATTTT. The chain carries TRBV5-1 and TRBJ1-5; a possible D gene is TRBD1 (5 bases). Germline V CDR1 and CDR2: SGHRS, YFSETQ. This CDR3 comprises 14 residues. Trimming cost V 5 bases and J 6 bases, with 15 bases left between them.